Included here is one TCR beta chain sequence, with context. Antigen specificity is unknown. CD8 cells regarded as naive lacked CD45RO, were positively chosen for CCR7, and omitted terminally differentiated effector memory CD45RA+ cells. All donors were Caucasian adults living in Nashville, Tennessee. An assay was performed, and its level was deep. TCRdb's table, derived via immunoSEQ multiplex PCR, lists solely in-frame clones and lacks some. Among hundreds of thousands of clones listed, about 96% were seen once. This record comes from a study of shared clonotypes between healthy human individuals. Overall study results and limits: Among the subsets, naive ones generally showed larger estimated richness than memory ones.

V lost 4 bases and J 3 bases, leaving 10 bases between the germline ends. The V gene's germline CDR1 is SGHDN and CDR2 FVKESK. The CDR3 consists of 13 residues. V and J are TRBV14 and TRBJ2-7; D is unclear. The TCR was taken from a woman aged 25-40 years in good health. The sequencing input was naive CD8+ T cells sorted from blood. The CDR3, as DNA: TGTGCCAGCAGCCTCTATCCGGGCTACGAGCAGTACTTC. Protein: CASSLYPGYEQYF.